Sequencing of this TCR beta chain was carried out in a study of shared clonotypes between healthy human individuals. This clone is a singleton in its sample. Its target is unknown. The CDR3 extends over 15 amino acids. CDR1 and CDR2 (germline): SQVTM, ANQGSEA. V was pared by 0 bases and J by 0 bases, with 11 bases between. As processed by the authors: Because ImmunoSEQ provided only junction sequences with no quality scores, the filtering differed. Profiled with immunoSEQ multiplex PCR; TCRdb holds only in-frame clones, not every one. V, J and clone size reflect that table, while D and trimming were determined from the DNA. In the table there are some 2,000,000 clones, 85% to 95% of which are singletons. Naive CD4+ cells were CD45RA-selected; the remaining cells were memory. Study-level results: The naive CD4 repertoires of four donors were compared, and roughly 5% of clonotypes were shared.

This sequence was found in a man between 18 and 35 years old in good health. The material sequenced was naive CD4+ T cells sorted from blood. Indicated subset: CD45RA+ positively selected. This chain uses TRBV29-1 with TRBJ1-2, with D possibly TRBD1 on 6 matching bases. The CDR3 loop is CSVEDRGAANYGYTF. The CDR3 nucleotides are TGCAGCGTTGAAGATCGGGGGGCAGCTAACTATGGCTACACCTTC.